This T cell receptor (beta chain) appears in the sequencing data of a study of a mutant IDH1 vaccine in newly diagnosed glioma. At the level of the study: Previous care, which was radiotherapy, temozolomide, or both, most often involved both. Study-level findings and limits: Pseudoprogression seemed unrelated to changes in top peripheral T cell clonotypes.

Assay used: immunoSEQ multiplex PCR; TCRdb lists only in-frame clones, some missing. Of 85,000 to 100,000 clones in the sample, 80% to 90% are singletons; the top ten hold around 7%. Time point indicated: baseline, week 1 (first vaccination visit). Treatment reported: pre-vaccination baseline after standard-of-care therapy. Diagnosis in the donors showed new WHO grade 3 or 4 astrocytomas that were IDH1-mutant and ATRX-lost. Remarks on this clone: The antigen remains unidentified.

The sequence was obtained from a woman aged 45-59 years with glioma. The sample was PBMCs, taken from a glioma patient treated with radiotherapy, temozolomide or both.

The CDR3 protein is CASSPREGRGVYGYTF. The CDR3 DNA reads TGTGCCAGCAGCCCCCGGGAGGGACGGGGGGTCTATGGCTACACCTTC. The chain joins TRBV9 to TRBJ1-2; D possibly corresponds to TRBD1 (5 bases). The CDR3 loop spans 16 amino acids. In germline, CDR1 is SGDLS, CDR2 YYNGEE. V gave up 4 bases and J gave up 4 bases, with 20 bases separating them.